The clone carrying this T cell receptor beta chain has ten or more counts. The antigen remains unidentified. Semi-nested PCR with Nested Universal Primer A followed constant-region reverse priming of full-length variable regions. TCRdb recomputed calls from the 5' RACE reads with MiXCR, one row per CDR3 protein. The top ten hold 2.5% to 3% of the sample, which has about 40,000 distinct CDR3 sequences, approximately 17% seen once. This CDR3 is 13 amino acids long. Germline CDR1 reads DFQATT; CDR2 reads SNEGSKA (reference sequence). V gave up 4 bases and J gave up 3 bases; unmatched junction bases: 5. The study, taken as a whole, reports: Larger-cohort validation covered only one TCR beta V-J rearrangement.

The TCR sequence derives from a female donor with breast cancer. The chain links TRBV20-1 to TRBJ2-7; 8 positions match TRBD2. Sequenced material: naive CD4+ T cells sorted from a lymph node. Subset given: naive CD4+ T cells, CD4+CD45RA+CD25-. CDR3 amino acids: CSATTSADYEQYF. The CDR3 nucleotides are TGCAGTGCTACGACTAGCGCAGACTACGAGCAGTACTTC.